This T cell receptor (beta chain) was sequenced for a study of monozygotic twins with inflammatory bowel disease. Study-level findings and limits: Among IBD patients, TCRbeta diversity (inverse Simpson) was lower than in healthy co-twins. Healthy twins shared more clonotypes with others than IBD patients, most markedly active ones.

A word on this clonotype: The antigen remains undetermined.

Per the germline V gene, CDR1 is SGHRS and CDR2 is YFSETQ. The length of the CDR3 is 13 residues. Researchers used template switching to add UMIs featuring a 6-nucleotide sample barcode. cDNA encoding TCRalpha and TCRbeta underwent two nested PCRs of around 15 and 10 cycles, each of which was followed by bead purification. TCRdb derives one entry per CDR3 protein from the 5' RACE reads, leaving out DNA. In all, the sample yields about 160,000 distinct CDR3 sequences. The chain couples TRBV5-1 to TRBJ1-5. The material sequenced was blood. The clonotype originates from a human donor with ulcerative colitis or Crohn's disease, or a healthy co-twin of an affected twin (not recorded which). The CDR3 sequence: CASSLGSNQPQHF.